This T cell receptor (beta chain) emerged from a study of cytomegalovirus exposure and HLA in healthy donors. Study-wide points: Most observed TCR sequences were rare, whereas some public TCRs were detected in many donors. Confirmation in vitro established that three CMV-associated chains were specific for CMV antigens.

Nominally healthy donors provided the samples, though records likely missed some immune exposures. V lost 4 bases, J lost 4 bases, and 10 bases lay in between. This CDR3 spans 14 amino acids. The germline V gene encodes CDR1 SEHNR and CDR2 FQNEAQ (reference sequence). With regard to this clone: Its antigen remains unknown.

The study ran its PCR with 60 Vbeta and 13 Jbeta primers. Generated by immunoSEQ multiplex PCR, the TCRdb table keeps only in-frame clones and is missing some. The sample consists of about 130,000 clones, 81% of them appearing once. The receptor was derived from a woman aged 25 to 39 in good health and CMV-seronegative. The chain carries TRBV7-9 and TRBJ1-4, with D unresolved. The sequenced sample was PBMCs. In DNA form, the CDR3 reads TGTGCCAGCAGCTCTGTATTCCTTAATGAAAAACTGTTTTTT. It translates to CASSSVFLNEKLFF. Looking up the rest from reference TRBV7-9 and TRBJ1-4 gives the full variable domain: DTGVSQNPRHKITKRGQNVTFRCDPISEHNRLYWYRQTLGQGPEFLTYFQNEAQLEKSRLLSDRFSAERPKGSFSTLEIQRTEQGDSAMYLCASSSVFLNEKLFFGSGTQLSVL.